These T cell receptor beta chains were read from a single sample in a study of beta chain features in type 1 diabetes. The data were produced by immunoSEQ multiplex PCR, yet TCRdb's version contains in-frame clones alone and is incomplete. The data contain about 360,000 clones, roughly an eighth of them singletons. The specimen sequenced was naive CD4+ T cells from blood. Every receptor here comes from a man younger than 35 in good health. CDR3s include the opening cysteine and the closing phenylalanine or tryptophan. A D gene is named only where the DNA matches it firmly. The size field is filled for only some rows; it gives once, few, many or a size class.

V: TRBV4-3; size: -; D: -; J: TRBJ1-2; CDR3: CASSQGSGYTF; DNA: TGCGCCAGCAGCCAAGGCAGTGGCTACACCTTC
V: TRBV11-1; size: once; D: TRBD1; J: TRBJ1-2; CDR3: CASSANRGNYGYTF; DNA: TGTGCCAGCAGCGCGAACAGGGGAAACTATGGCTACACCTTC
V: TRBV5-1; size: few; D: TRBD2; J: TRBJ2-5; CDR3: CASSLAGASQETQYF; DNA: TGCGCCAGCAGTTTAGCGGGGGCCTCCCAAGAGACCCAGTACTTC
V: TRBV28; size: -; D: -; J: TRBJ2-7; CDR3: CASSTGIYEQYF; DNA: TGTGCCAGCAGTACAGGGATCTACGAGCAGTACTTC
V: TRBV29-1; size: -; D: TRBD1; J: TRBJ2-7; CDR3: CSVYRDRGREQYF; DNA: TGCAGCGTGTACCGGGACAGGGGGCGCGAGCAGTACTTC
V: TRBV28; size: -; D: TRBD2; J: TRBJ2-2; CDR3: CASSFLKRGLTGELFF; DNA: TGTGCCAGCAGTTTCCTAAAGCGGGGTTTAACCGGGGAGCTGTTTTTT
V: TRBV7-6; size: -; D: -; J: TRBJ1-2; CDR3: CASSLVGDYGYTF; DNA: TGTGCCAGCAGCTTAGTAGGGGACTATGGCTACACCTTC
V: TRBV9; size: -; D: -; J: TRBJ2-2; CDR3: CASSVTADTGELFF; DNA: TGTGCCAGCAGCGTCACCGCGGACACCGGGGAGCTGTTTTTT
V: TRBV27; size: -; D: -; J: TRBJ2-7; CDR3: CASSRSSYEQYF; DNA: TGTGCCAGCAGCCGTTCCTCCTACGAGCAGTACTTC
V: TRBV19; size: -; D: -; J: TRBJ1-2; CDR3: CASSTRDTYGYTF; DNA: TGTGCCAGTAGTACCCGGGACACCTATGGCTACACCTTC
V: TRBV19; size: -; D: TRBD1; J: TRBJ2-7; CDR3: CASSDPGQNIYEQYF; DNA: TGTGCCAGTAGTGACCCGGGACAGAATATCTACGAGCAGTACTTC
V: TRBV11-2; size: few; D: -; J: TRBJ2-7; CDR3: CASSKGVGFSSGQYF; DNA: TGTGCCAGCAGCAAAGGGGTCGGGTTCTCGTCGGGGCAGTACTTC
V: TRBV28; size: -; D: -; J: TRBJ1-2; CDR3: CASSPRQDYGYTF; DNA: TGTGCCAGCAGTCCTCGACAGGACTATGGCTACACCTTC
V: TRBV9; size: -; D: TRBD2; J: TRBJ2-3; CDR3: CASSVAGESTDTQYF; DNA: TGTGCCAGCAGCGTTGCGGGGGAAAGCACAGATACGCAGTATTTT
V: TRBV2; size: -; D: -; J: TRBJ2-5; CDR3: CATTATRTRETQYF; DNA: TGTGCCACTACAGCTACTAGGACCCGGGAGACCCAGTACTTC